This is a list of T cell receptor beta chains from one sample in a study of siplizumab effects on memory and regulatory T cells. Only in-frame clones appear in the TCRdb table, and some are missing; sequencing was by immunoSEQ multiplex PCR. The data contain some 99,000 clones, around 90% of them seen just once; the ten biggest clones take up 0.6% to 0.8%. Sample: Tregs sorted from blood. The source of these receptors is a human donor in good health. CDR3s include the opening cysteine and the closing phenylalanine or tryptophan. Each record gives: V gene, J gene, D gene, clone size, CDR3 protein, CDR3 DNA. The D gene is left open where the match is weak. Size tells how often a clone was seen (once, few, many) or the class of an expanded clone, and some rows leave it out.

>TRBV5-6|TRBJ1-3|.|.
CASSPKRRSGNTIYF
TGTGCCAGCAGCCCGAAAAGGCGCTCTGGAAACACCATATATTTT
>TRBV29-1|TRBJ1-2|.|once
CSVEDIGETGYTF
TGCAGCGTTGAAGATATAGGGGAGACTGGCTACACCTTC
>TRBV25-1|TRBJ1-3|.|.
CASSEYTTGSGNTIYF
TGTGCCAGCAGTGAATATACGACAGGCTCTGGAAACACCATATATTTT
>TRBV20-1|TRBJ2-1|.|few
CSARAYNEQFF
TGCAGTGCTAGAGCCTACAATGAGCAGTTCTTC
>TRBV11-1|TRBJ2-7|.|.
CASSLSPSGWYEQYF
TGTGCCAGCAGCTTATCCCCCAGCGGGTGGTACGAGCAGTACTTC
>TRBV6-1|TRBJ1-1|.|.
CASSSHENTEAFF
TGTGCCAGCAGCTCACATGAGAACACTGAAGCTTTCTTT
>TRBV5-6|TRBJ2-1|.|.
CASSFNTGGAYNEQFF
TGTGCCAGCAGCTTTAACACGGGGGGCGCCTACAATGAGCAGTTCTTC
>TRBV7-9|TRBJ2-7|.|.
CASSLRQAKYEQYF
TGTGCCAGCAGTCTTAGACAGGCGAAATACGAGCAGTACTTC
>TRBV9|TRBJ2-5|TRBD2|.
CASSGSGGASMETQYF
TGTGCCAGCAGTGGTAGCGGGGGGGCCAGTATGGAGACCCAGTACTTC
>TRBV7-6|TRBJ2-1|.|.
CASSLEDSYNEQFF
TGTGCCAGCAGCTTAGAGGACAGTTACAATGAGCAGTTCTTC
>TRBV18|TRBJ2-7|.|.
CASSPMGNEQYF
TGTGCCAGCTCACCAATGGGGAACGAGCAGTACTTC
>TRBV6-4|TRBJ1-5|.|.
CASNDRGNQPQHF
TGTGCCAGCAATGACAGAGGGAATCAGCCCCAGCATTTT
>TRBV19|TRBJ2-2|TRBD1|once
CASSIVGQYGTGELFF
TGTGCCAGTAGTATAGTGGGACAGTATGGCACCGGGGAGCTGTTTTTT
>TRBV6-5|TRBJ2-7|TRBD1|.
CASTLRAQGSHEQYF
TGTGCCAGCACCCTCAGGGCACAGGGGTCGCACGAGCAGTACTTC
>TRBV19|TRBJ2-3|TRBD1|.
CASSIYEGATDTQYF
TGTGCCAGTAGTATATACGAGGGGGCCACAGATACGCAGTATTTT
>TRBV6-6|TRBJ1-4|TRBD1|.
CASRYRGRNEKLFF
TGTGCCAGCAGGTACAGGGGGAGGAATGAAAAACTGTTTTTT
>TRBV9|TRBJ2-7|.|.
CASSPRGGQSSYEQYF
TGTGCCAGCAGCCCGCGTGGGGGGCAGAGCTCCTACGAGCAGTACTTC
>TRBV29-1|TRBJ2-5|TRBD1|.
CSVEDRVGETQYF
TGCAGCGTTGAGGACAGGGTCGGGGAGACCCAGTACTTC
>TRBV4-2|TRBJ2-1|.|.
CASSQDLLAIQRVF
TGTGCCAGCAGCCAAGACCTTTTGGCTATTCAAAGAGTCTTC
>TRBV6-6|TRBJ1-1|TRBD1|.
CASSYPNERTGLAFF
TGTGCCAGCAGTTACCCCAATGAACGGACAGGGCTGGCTTTCTTT
>TRBV7-9|TRBJ1-4|.|.
CASSSTTNEKLFF
TGTGCCAGCAGCTCCACAACTAATGAAAAACTGTTTTTT
>TRBV2|TRBJ2-2|.|.
CASSGGRVWTGELFF
TGTGCCAGCAGTGGAGGCAGGGTCTGGACCGGGGAGCTGTTTTTT
>TRBV6-6|TRBJ2-1|TRBD1|.
CASSHTGAQFF
TGTGCCAGCAGTCATACAGGGGCGCAGTTCTTC
>TRBV7-2|TRBJ1-4|.|.
CASSLGQVATNEKLFF
TGTGCCAGCAGCTTAGGTCAGGTAGCAACTAATGAAAAACTGTTTTTT
>TRBV5-1|TRBJ1-2|.|.
CASSSGRYGYTF
TGCGCCAGCAGCTCGGGGAGATATGGCTACACCTTC
>TRBV19|TRBJ2-1|.|.
CASSGQLAEQFF
TGTGCCAGTAGTGGACAGCTCGCTGAGCAGTTCTTC
>TRBV7-9|TRBJ2-3|TRBD2|.
CAGGREGGTDTQYF
TGTGCCGGAGGGCGGGAGGGGGGCACAGATACGCAGTATTTT
>TRBV6-1|TRBJ2-7|.|.
CASSEEGIPSYEQYF
TGTGCCAGCAGTGAAGAGGGAATACCCTCCTACGAGCAGTACTTC
>TRBV5-1|TRBJ2-5|.|.
CASSSLHEETQYF
TGCGCCAGCAGCTCCCTACACGAAGAGACCCAGTACTTC
>TRBV19|TRBJ2-2|TRBD1|.
CASSKQGALGELFF
TGTGCCAGTAGCAAACAGGGGGCTCTCGGGGAGCTGTTTTTT
>TRBV5-6|TRBJ1-4|.|.
CASSFGGRGEKLFF
TGTGCCAGCAGCTTCGGGGGTAGAGGTGAAAAACTGTTTTTT
>TRBV19|TRBJ2-2|.|.
CASSIAGYGTGELFF
TGTGCCAGTAGTATAGCAGGGTATGGCACCGGGGAGCTGTTTTTT
>TRBV5-1|TRBJ2-7|TRBD2|once
CASSSSGPYEQYF
TGCGCCAGCAGCTCTAGCGGACCCTACGAGCAGTACTTC
>TRBV2|TRBJ2-5|TRBD2|.
CASTREGGETQYF
TGTGCCAGTACCAGGGAGGGTGGAGAGACCCAGTACTTC
>TRBV5-1|TRBJ2-1|TRBD2|.
CASSREREGYNEQFF
TGCGCCAGCAGCCGTGAGCGGGAGGGTTACAATGAGCAGTTCTTC
>TRBV5-4|TRBJ2-2|.|.
CASSFIFGGVANTGELFF
TGTGCCAGCAGCTTTATTTTTGGGGGAGTAGCGAACACCGGGGAGCTGTTTTTT
>TRBV7-9|TRBJ2-1|TRBD1|.
CASSEAGTAYNEQFF
TGTGCCAGCAGCGAAGCCGGGACAGCGTACAATGAGCAGTTCTTC
>TRBV5-1|TRBJ1-2|TRBD1|.
CASSLTPGTGSTFGYGYTF
TGCGCCAGCAGCCTTACCCCCGGGACAGGGAGCACTTTTGGCTATGGCTACACCTTC
>TRBV6-6|TRBJ2-1|TRBD2|.
CASSYSLAGPYNEQFF
TGTGCCAGCAGTTACTCTCTAGCGGGACCTTACAATGAGCAGTTCTTC
>TRBV30|TRBJ1-3|.|.
CACGAGRAGNTIYF
TGTGCCTGCGGGGCGGGCAGGGCTGGAAACACCATATATTTT
>TRBV5-5|TRBJ2-5|.|.
CASSPGHKETQYF
TGTGCCAGCAGTCCGGGCCATAAAGAGACCCAGTACTTC
>TRBV29-1|TRBJ1-4|TRBD1|.
CSVGQGHEKLFF
TGCAGCGTTGGACAGGGTCATGAAAAACTGTTTTTT
>TRBV6-4|TRBJ2-7|TRBD1|once
CASSDSTGRQIRGMGEQYF
TGTGCCAGCAGTGACTCGACCGGCCGCCAGATCAGGGGGATGGGCGAGCAGTACTTC
>TRBV11-2|TRBJ1-2|TRBD1|.
CASSAGTGNYGYTF
TGTGCCAGCAGCGCCGGGACAGGGAACTATGGCTACACCTTC
>TRBV5-1|TRBJ1-6|.|once
CASRWAGANNSPLHF
TGCGCCAGCCGTTGGGCAGGGGCTAATAATTCACCCCTCCACTTT
>TRBV4-1|TRBJ2-3|.|.
CASSPQVGGDTQYF
TGCGCCAGCAGCCCGCAGGTCGGGGGAGATACGCAGTATTTT